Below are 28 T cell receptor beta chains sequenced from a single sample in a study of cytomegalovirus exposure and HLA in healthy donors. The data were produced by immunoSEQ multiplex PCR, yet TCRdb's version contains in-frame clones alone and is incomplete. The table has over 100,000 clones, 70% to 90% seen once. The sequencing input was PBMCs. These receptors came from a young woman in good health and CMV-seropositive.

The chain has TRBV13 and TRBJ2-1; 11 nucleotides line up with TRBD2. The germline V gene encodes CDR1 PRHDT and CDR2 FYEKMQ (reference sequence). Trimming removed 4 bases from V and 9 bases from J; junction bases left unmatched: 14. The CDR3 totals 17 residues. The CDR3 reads CASSSPNWASGGTEQFF. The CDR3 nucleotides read TGTGCCAGCAGCTCCCCCAACTGGGCTAGCGGGGGGACTGAGCAGTTCTTC. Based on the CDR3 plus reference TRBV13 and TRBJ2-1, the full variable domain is AAGVIQSPRHLIKEKRETATLKCYPIPRHDTVYWYQQGPGQDPQFLISFYEKMQSDKGSIPDRFSAQQFSDYHSELNMSSLELGDSALYFCASSSPNWASGGTEQFFGPGTRLTVL.

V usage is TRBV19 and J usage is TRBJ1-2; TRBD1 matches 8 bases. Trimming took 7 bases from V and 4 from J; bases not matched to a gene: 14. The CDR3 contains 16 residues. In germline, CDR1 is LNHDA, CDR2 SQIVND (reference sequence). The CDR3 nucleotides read TGTGCCAGTACGGTCCGGAGAGGGACAGGTGGCTATGGCTACACCTTC. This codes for CASTVRRGTGGYGYTF. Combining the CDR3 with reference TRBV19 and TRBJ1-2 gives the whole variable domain DGGITQSPKYLFRKEGQNVTLSCEQNLNHDAMYWYRQDPGQGLRLIYYSQIVNDFQKGDIAEGYSVSREKKESFPLTVTSAQKNPTAFYLCASTVRRGTGGYGYTFGSGTRLTVV.

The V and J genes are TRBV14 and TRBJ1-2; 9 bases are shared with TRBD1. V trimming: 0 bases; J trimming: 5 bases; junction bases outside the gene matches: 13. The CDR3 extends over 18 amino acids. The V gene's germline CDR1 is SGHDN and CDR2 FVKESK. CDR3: CASSQDWDRAACKYGYTF. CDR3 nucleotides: TGTGCCAGCAGCCAAGATTGGGACAGGGCGGCTTGTAAGTATGGCTACACCTTC.

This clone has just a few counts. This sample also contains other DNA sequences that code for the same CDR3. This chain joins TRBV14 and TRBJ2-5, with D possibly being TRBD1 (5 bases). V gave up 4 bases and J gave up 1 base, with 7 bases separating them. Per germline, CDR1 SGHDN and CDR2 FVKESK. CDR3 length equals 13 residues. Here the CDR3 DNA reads TGTGCCAGCAGCCGGGGCCTCCAAGAGACCCAGTACTTC. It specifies CASSRGLQETQYF.

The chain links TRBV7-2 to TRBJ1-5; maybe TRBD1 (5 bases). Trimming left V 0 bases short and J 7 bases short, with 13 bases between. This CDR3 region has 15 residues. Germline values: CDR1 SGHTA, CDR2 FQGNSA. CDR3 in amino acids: CASSLARGSGQPQHF. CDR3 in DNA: TGTGCCAGCAGCTTAGCTCGGGGGAGCGGCCAGCCCCAGCATTTT.

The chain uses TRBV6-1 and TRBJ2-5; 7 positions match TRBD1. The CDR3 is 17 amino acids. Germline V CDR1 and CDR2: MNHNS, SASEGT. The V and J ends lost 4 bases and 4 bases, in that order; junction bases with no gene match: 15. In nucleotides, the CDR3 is TGTGCCAGCAGTGGAACGACATGGACAGGTCTTTTAGAGACCCAGTACTTC. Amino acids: CASSGTTWTGLLETQYF.

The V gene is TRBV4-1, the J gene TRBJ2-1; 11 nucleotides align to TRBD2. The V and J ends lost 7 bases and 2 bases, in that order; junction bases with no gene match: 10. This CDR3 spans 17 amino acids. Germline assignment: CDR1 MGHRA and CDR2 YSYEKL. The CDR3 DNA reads TGCGCCAGCAACTACTTCTTTAGCGGGAGGGCCTACAATGAGCAGTTCTTC. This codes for CASNYFFSGRAYNEQFF.

This CDR3 is CASSPAVSGGPSGNTIYF. Written as DNA, the CDR3 is TGTGCCAGCAGCCCTGCGGTCTCAGGGGGTCCCTCTGGAAACACCATATATTTT. The chain uses TRBV5-6 and TRBJ1-3, with 7 bases lining up with TRBD1. Germline trimming cut 4 bases from V and 0 bases from J; bases unmatched to any gene: 13. Germline values: CDR1 SGHDT, CDR2 YYEEEE. The CDR3 covers 18 residues.

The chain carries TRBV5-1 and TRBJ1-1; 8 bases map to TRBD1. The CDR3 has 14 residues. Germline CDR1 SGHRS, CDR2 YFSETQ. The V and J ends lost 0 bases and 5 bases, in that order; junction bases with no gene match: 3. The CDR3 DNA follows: TGCGCCAGCAGCTTGGAGGACAGGGCAACTGAAGCTTTCTTT. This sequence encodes CASSLEDRATEAFF.

CDR3 region: CAISESMVAGGVHEQYF. The DNA of the CDR3 is TGTGCCATCAGTGAGTCGATGGTAGCGGGGGGAGTCCACGAGCAGTACTTC. This rearrangement joins TRBV10-3 to TRBJ2-7; 10 bases map to TRBD2. Trimming removed 0 bases from V and 5 bases from J; junction bases left unmatched: 10. Per the germline V gene, CDR1 is ENHRY and CDR2 is SYGVKD. The CDR3 loop spans 17 amino acids.

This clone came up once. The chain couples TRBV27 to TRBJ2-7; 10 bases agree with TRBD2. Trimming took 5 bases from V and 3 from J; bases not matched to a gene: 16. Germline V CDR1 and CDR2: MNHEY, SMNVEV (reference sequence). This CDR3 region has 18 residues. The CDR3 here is CASSRTPPGLAGDYEQYF. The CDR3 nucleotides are TGTGCCAGCAGTCGTACTCCCCCCGGGCTAGCGGGAGACTACGAGCAGTACTTC.

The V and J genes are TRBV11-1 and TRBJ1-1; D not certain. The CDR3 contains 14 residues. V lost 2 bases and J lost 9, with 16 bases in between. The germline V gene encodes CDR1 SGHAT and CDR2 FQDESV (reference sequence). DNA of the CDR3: TGTGCCAGCAGCTTATCGGGTCGTGGCTATAAAGCTTTCTTT. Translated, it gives CASSLSGRGYKAFF.

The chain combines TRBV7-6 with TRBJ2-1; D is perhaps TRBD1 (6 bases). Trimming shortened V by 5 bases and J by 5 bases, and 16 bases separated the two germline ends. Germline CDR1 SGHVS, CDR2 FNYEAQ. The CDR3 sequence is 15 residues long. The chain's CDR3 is CASSPARGLNNEQFF. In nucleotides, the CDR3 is TGTGCCAGCAGCCCGGCCAGGGGCTTAAACAATGAGCAGTTCTTC.

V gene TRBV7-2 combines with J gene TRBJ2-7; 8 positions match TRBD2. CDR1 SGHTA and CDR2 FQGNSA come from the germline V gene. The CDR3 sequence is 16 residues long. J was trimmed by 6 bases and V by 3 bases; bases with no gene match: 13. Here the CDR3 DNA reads TGTGCCAGCAGCTTCTCGCGGGCGGGAGGTACCTCCGAGCAGTACTTC. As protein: CASSFSRAGGTSEQYF.

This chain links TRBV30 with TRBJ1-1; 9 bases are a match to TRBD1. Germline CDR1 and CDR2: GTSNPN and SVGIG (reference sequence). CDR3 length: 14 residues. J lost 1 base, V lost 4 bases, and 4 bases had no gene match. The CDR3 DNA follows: TGTGCCTGGAAGGGACAGGGAGGGAACACTGAAGCTTTCTTT. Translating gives CAWKGQGGNTEAFF.

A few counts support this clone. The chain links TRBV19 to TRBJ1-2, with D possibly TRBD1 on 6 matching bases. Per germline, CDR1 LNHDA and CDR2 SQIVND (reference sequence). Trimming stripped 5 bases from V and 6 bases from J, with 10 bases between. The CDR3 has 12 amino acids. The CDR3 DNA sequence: TGTGCCAGTAGTGTATACAGGGATGGCTACACCTTC. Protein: CASSVYRDGYTF.

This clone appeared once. The CDR3 coding sequence is TGTGCCAGCAACTCGGTGACTAGCTGGAATGAGCAGTTCTTC. Translating gives CASNSVTSWNEQFF. This chain uses TRBV2 with TRBJ2-1; TRBD2 matches at 7 bases. Germline values: CDR1 SNHLY, CDR2 FYNNEI. The junction had 10 bases not matched to a gene; V was cut back by 7 bases and J by 7 bases. The CDR3 runs 14 residues.

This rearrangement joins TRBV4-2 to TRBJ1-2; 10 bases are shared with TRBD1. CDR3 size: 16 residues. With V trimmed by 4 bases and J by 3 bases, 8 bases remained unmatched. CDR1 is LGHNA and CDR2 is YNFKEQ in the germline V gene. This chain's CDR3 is CASSPGTGDADYGYTF. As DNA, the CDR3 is TGTGCCAGCAGCCCCGGGACAGGGGATGCTGACTATGGCTACACCTTC.

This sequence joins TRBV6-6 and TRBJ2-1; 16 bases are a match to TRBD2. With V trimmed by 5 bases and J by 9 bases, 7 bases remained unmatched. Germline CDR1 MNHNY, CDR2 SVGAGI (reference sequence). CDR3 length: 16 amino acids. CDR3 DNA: TGTGCCAGCAGTAAATCCGGGACTAGCGGGAGGGTTGAGCAGTTCTTC. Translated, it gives CASSKSGTSGRVEQFF.

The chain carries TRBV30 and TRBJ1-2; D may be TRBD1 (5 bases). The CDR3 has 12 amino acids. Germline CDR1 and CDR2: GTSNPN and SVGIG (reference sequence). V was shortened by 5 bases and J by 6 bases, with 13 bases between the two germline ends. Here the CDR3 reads CAWSMGRDGYTF. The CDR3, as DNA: TGTGCCTGGTCCATGGGGCGCGATGGCTACACCTTC.

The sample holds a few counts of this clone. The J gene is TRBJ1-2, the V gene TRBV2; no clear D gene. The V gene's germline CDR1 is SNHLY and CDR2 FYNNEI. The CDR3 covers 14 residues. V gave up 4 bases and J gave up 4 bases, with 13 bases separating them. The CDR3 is CASSGAIEGYGYTF. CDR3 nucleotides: TGTGCCAGCAGTGGGGCCATTGAGGGCTATGGCTACACCTTC.

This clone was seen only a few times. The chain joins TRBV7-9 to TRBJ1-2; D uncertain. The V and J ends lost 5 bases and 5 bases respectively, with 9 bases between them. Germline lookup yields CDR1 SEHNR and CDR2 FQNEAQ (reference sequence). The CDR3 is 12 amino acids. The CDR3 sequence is CASSHPGYGYTF. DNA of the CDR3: TGTGCCAGCAGCCACCCGGGATATGGCTACACCTTC. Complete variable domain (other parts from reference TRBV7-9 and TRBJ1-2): DTGVSQNPRHKITKRGQNVTFRCDPISEHNRLYWYRQTLGQGPEFLTYFQNEAQLEKSRLLSDRFSAERPKGSFSTLEIQRTEQGDSAMYLCASSHPGYGYTFGSGTRLTVV.

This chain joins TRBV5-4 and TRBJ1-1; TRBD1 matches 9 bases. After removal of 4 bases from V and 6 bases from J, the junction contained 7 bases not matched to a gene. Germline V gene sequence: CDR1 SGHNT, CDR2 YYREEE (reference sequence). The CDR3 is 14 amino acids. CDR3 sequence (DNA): TGTGCCAGCAGCGGGACAGGGATCGTCGCTGAAGCTTTCTTT. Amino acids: CASSGTGIVAEAFF.

In DNA, the CDR3 is TGTGCCAGCAGCTTATCAGCGGGGCAAGCCTACGAGCAGTACTTC. Translation: CASSLSAGQAYEQYF. The chain is built from TRBV7-2 and TRBJ2-7; 7 nucleotides match TRBD2. The ends lost 2 bases at V and 2 bases at J; junction bases unmatched: 6. The CDR3 has 15 amino acids. Per the germline V gene, CDR1 is SGHTA and CDR2 is FQGNSA.

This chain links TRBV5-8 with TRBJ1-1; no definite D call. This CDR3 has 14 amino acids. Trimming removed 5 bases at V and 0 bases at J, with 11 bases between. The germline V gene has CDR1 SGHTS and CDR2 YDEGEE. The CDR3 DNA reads TGTGCCAGCAGATTTCGGGTCTTGAACACTGAAGCTTTCTTT. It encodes CASRFRVLNTEAFF. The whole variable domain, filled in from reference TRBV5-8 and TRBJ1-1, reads EAGVTQSPTHLIKTRGQQATLRCSPISGHTSVYWYQQALGLGLQFLLWYDEGEERNRGNFPPRFSGRQFPNYSSELNVNALELEDSALYLCASRFRVLNTEAFFGQGTRLTVV.

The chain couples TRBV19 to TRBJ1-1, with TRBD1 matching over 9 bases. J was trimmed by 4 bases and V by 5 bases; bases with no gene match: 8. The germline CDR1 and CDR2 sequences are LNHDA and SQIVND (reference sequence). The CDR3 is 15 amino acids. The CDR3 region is CASSSAGDRATEAFF. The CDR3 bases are TGTGCCAGTAGTTCGGCGGGGGACAGGGCCACTGAAGCTTTCTTT.

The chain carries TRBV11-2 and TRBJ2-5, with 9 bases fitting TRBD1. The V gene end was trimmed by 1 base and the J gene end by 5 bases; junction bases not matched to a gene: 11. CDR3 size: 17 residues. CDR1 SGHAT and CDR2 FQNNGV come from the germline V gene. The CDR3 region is CASSLGDRVGVDETQYF. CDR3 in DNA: TGTGCCAGCAGCTTAGGGGACAGGGTAGGAGTCGATGAGACCCAGTACTTC.

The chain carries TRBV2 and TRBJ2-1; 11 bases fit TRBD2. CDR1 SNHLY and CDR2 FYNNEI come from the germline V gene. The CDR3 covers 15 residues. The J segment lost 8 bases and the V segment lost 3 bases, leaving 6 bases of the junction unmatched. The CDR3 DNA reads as TGTGCCAGCAGTGATCGACTAGCGGGGTTATATGAGCAGTTCTTC. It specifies CASSDRLAGLYEQFF.